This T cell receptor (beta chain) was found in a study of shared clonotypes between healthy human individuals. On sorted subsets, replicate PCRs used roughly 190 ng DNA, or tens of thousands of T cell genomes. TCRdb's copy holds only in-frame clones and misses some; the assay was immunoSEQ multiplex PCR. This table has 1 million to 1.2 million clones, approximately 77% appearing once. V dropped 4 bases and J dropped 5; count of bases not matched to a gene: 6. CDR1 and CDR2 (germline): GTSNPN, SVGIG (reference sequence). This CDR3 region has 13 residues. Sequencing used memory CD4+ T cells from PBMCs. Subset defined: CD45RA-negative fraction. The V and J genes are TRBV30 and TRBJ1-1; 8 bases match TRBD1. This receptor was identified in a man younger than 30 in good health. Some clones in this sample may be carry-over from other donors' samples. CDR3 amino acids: CAWKQGARTEAFF. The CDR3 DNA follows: TGTGCCTGGAAGCAGGGGGCGCGAACTGAAGCTTTCTTT.